Shown below are 9 T cell receptor beta chains from a single sample sequenced in a study of vaccination effects on CD4 cells after COVID-19. Antigen-specific CD4+ T cells were first expanded with viral peptide pools by the ViraFEST assay and only then sequenced. Isolating CD4+ T cells followed approximately 9 days of culture. Nobody among the vaccine recipients had prior SARS-CoV-2 infection (nucleocapsid antibodies were negative). What these receptors recognize is not known. Profiling relied on immunoSEQ multiplex PCR, and the TCRdb table lists in-frame clones only, not all of them. The repertoire holds around 19,000 clones, 65% to 85% seen once, with 9.1% in the top ten. The sequences come from CD4+ T cells from PBMCs cultured with HCoV-NL63 spike peptides, collected before COVID-19 vaccination. Source of these receptors: a human donor who received a COVID-19 vaccine.

The chain links TRBV11-2 to TRBJ2-1; 7 bases map to TRBD2. This CDR3 is built from 17 residues. Germline loops: CDR1 SGHAT, CDR2 FQNNGV. The J segment lost 7 bases and the V segment lost 3 bases, leaving 15 bases of the junction unmatched. CDR3 in amino acids: CASSFLSVREIRNEQFF. The CDR3 nucleotides are TGTGCCAGCAGCTTCCTCTCTGTGCGGGAGATAAGGAATGAGCAGTTCTTC. The full variable domain, in which reference TRBV11-2 and TRBJ2-1 provide the parts outside the CDR3, is EAGVAQSPRYKIIEKRQSVAFWCNPISGHATLYWYQQILGQGPKLLIQFQNNGVVDDSQLPKDRFSAERLKGVDSTLKIQPAKLEDSAVYLCASSFLSVREIRNEQFFGPGTRLTVL.

The chain joins TRBV19 to TRBJ1-4; D unclear. V was trimmed by 6 bases and J by 3 bases, leaving 11 bases between them. The CDR3 runs to 14 residues. Germline V lookup: CDR1 LNHDA, CDR2 SQIVND (reference sequence). The chain's CDR3 is CASRGWNPNEKLFF. As DNA, the CDR3 is TGTGCCAGTAGGGGTTGGAACCCTAATGAAAAACTGTTTTTT.

Only a few counts were recorded for this clone. The rearrangement joins TRBV2 to TRBJ2-2; TRBD1 or TRBD2 may be the D gene (6 bases each). The CDR3 runs 14 residues. Per germline, CDR1 SNHLY and CDR2 FYNNEI. V lost 9 bases and J lost 3, with 14 bases in between. Written as DNA, the CDR3 is TGTGCCAGACGAGGGGGGACACACACCGGGGAGCTGTTTTTT. It is translated as CARRGGTHTGELFF.

The V call is TRBV3-1 (or the pseudogene TRBV3-2), the J call TRBJ1-2; 9 nucleotides match TRBD1. CDR1 and CDR2 from the germline V gene are LGHDT and YNNKEL (reference sequence). The CDR3 totals 14 residues. V gave up 0 bases and J gave up 6 bases; unmatched junction bases: 2. Written as DNA, the CDR3 is TGTGCCAGCAGCCAAGATGGGACAGGGAATGGCTACACCTTC. It is translated as CASSQDGTGNGYTF.

The rearrangement links TRBV7-9 to TRBJ2-5, with D unresolved. V was shortened by 1 base and J by 5 bases, with 8 bases between the two germline ends. The germline gives CDR1 SEHNR, CDR2 FQNEAQ (reference sequence). CDR3 length equals 13 residues. In DNA form, the CDR3 reads TGTGCCAGCAGCTTAGATTCGAGGGAGACCCAGTACTTC. Its protein product is CASSLDSRETQYF.

The chain combines TRBV6-4 with TRBJ2-7; TRBD1 matches at 11 bases. Germline trimming cut 6 bases from V and 7 bases from J; bases unmatched to any gene: 14. The CDR3 spans 16 residues. Germline V gives CDR1 MRHNA, CDR2 SNTAGT. The CDR3 spells CASSKSPGQGAGEQYF. As DNA, the CDR3 is TGTGCCAGCAGCAAAAGCCCCGGACAGGGGGCAGGGGAGCAGTACTTC.

This clone was seen more than once but under ten times. The chain has TRBV5-1 and TRBJ2-6, with D possibly being TRBD2 (6 bases). The V end lost 0 bases, the J end lost 4 bases, and 11 bases lay between the germline ends. Germline V gene lookup returns CDR1 SGHRS and CDR2 YFSETQ. CDR3 length: 16 amino acids. CDR3 loop: CASSLVGGSGANVLTF. DNA for the CDR3: TGCGCCAGCAGCTTGGTCGGGGGATCCGGGGCCAACGTCCTGACTTTC.

Concerning this clone: This CDR3 is also generated by other DNA sequences in the sample. The rearrangement joins TRBV6-4 to TRBJ2-3, with 11 bases aligning to TRBD2. Germline V lookup: CDR1 MRHNA, CDR2 SNTAGT. This CDR3 has 15 residues. V lost 0 bases, J lost 4 bases, and 0 bases stayed unmatched. This chain's CDR3 is CASSDSSGGADTQYF. The CDR3 coding sequence is TGTGCCAGCAGTGACTCTAGCGGGGGGGCAGATACGCAGTATTTT.

A few counts support this clone. The chain uses TRBV19 and TRBJ1-5; 7 positions match TRBD1. CDR1 and CDR2 from the germline V gene are LNHDA and SQIVND (reference sequence). The CDR3 loop spans 15 amino acids. V trimming: 4 bases; J trimming: 3 bases; junction bases outside the gene matches: 6. The CDR3 nucleotides read TGTGCCAGTAGTACTCAGACAGGGTCCAATCAGCCCCAGCATTTT. Residues: CASSTQTGSNQPQHF.